This T cell receptor (beta chain) emerged from a study of naive and memory T cell subsets. General study findings and limits: This RNA-based method may be sensitive to activation-related transcript changes.

Treatment defined: skin biopsy from PPD injection site in Mantoux-positive individual. A UMI-containing oligonucleotide was joined by 3' ligation to the TCR cDNA template. The SP2 primer and nested alpha and beta constant region primers amplified ligated cDNA in four rounds. Alpha and beta constant region primers primed reverse transcription for blood and skin samples. Each CDR3 protein is one row after TCRdb ran MiXCR on the UMI-ligation and nested PCR reads. The sample contains around 33,000 distinct CDR3 sequences, roughly 6.6% of which appear only once. The CDR3 loop spans 14 amino acids. Trimming took off 4 bases at V and 2 bases at J, with 9 bases between the two ends. Germline V gives CDR1 MNHEY, CDR2 SVGAGI. Regarding this clonotype: Its cognate antigen is unknown.

This TCR came from an adult in good health. The chain uses TRBV6-5 and TRBJ1-5; unclear D gene. The input for sequencing was skin, taken from a tuberculin skin test site. The CDR3: CASSLVVGNQPQHF. In DNA, the CDR3 is TGTGCCAGCAGTTTAGTGGTAGGCAATCAGCCCCAGCATTTT.